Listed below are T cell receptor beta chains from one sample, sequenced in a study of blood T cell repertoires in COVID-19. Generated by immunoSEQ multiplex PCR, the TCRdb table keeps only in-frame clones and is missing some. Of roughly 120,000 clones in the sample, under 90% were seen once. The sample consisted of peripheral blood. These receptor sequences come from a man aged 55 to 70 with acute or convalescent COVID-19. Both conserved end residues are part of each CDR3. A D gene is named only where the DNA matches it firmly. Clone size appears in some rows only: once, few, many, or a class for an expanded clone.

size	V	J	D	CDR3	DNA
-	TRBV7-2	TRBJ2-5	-	CASSLTLQETQYF	TGTGCCAGCAGCTTAACTCTGCAAGAGACCCAGTACTTC
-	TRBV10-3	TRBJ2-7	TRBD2	CAIRVTSGTLEQYF	TGTGCCATCAGGGTGACTAGCGGGACCCTCGAGCAGTACTTC
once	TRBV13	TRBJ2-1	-	CASSLYGGGGNEQFF	TGTGCCAGCAGCTTATATGGGGGAGGTGGTAATGAGCAGTTCTTC
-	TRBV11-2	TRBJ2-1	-	CASSSGPGRNEQFF	TGTGCCAGCAGCTCCGGGCCAGGGCGCAATGAGCAGTTCTTC
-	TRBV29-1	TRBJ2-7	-	CSVNDGSYEQYF	TGCAGCGTTAACGACGGGTCCTACGAGCAGTACTTC
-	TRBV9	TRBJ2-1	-	CASSVGVYNEQFF	TGTGCCAGCAGCGTAGGAGTCTACAATGAGCAGTTCTTC
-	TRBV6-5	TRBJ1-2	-	CASNQGYGYTF	TGTGCCAGCAATCAGGGATATGGCTACACCTTC
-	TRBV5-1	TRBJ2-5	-	CASSFDYRGETQYF	TGCGCCAGCAGCTTTGATTACCGCGGGGAGACCCAGTACTTC
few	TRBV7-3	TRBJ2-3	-	CASSLATADTQYF	TGTGCCAGCAGCTTAGCGACAGCAGATACGCAGTATTTT
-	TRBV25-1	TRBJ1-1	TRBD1	CAWTGYMNTEAFF	TGTGCCTGGACAGGGTACATGAACACTGAAGCTTTCTTT
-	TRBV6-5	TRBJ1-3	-	CASSYAAQAGNTIYF	TGTGCCAGCAGTTACGCGGCACAGGCTGGAAACACCATATATTTT
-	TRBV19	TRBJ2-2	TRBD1	CASSINRGSTGELFF	TGTGCCAGTAGTATAAACAGGGGAAGTACCGGGGAGCTGTTTTTT
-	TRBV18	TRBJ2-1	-	CASSPLRKDNEQFF	TGTGCCAGCTCACCCCTGCGGAAGGACAATGAGCAGTTCTTC
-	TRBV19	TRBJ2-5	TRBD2	CASSTGGGVTETQYF	TGTGCCAGTAGTACGGGGGGAGGGGTTACAGAGACCCAGTACTTC
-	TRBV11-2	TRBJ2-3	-	CASSSPGVITDTQYF	TGTGCCAGCAGCTCCCCGGGAGTAATCACAGATACGCAGTATTTT
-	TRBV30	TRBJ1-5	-	CACSTGTDQPQHF	TGTGCCTGCTCCACAGGGACGGATCAGCCCCAGCATTTT
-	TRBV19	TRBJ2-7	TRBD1	CASQDRGVGTYEQYF	TGTGCCAGTCAGGACAGGGGGGTTGGGACCTACGAGCAGTACTTC
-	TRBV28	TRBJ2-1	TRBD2	CATYPSGLARNEQFF	TGTGCCACCTATCCGTCGGGACTAGCTCGGAATGAGCAGTTCTTC
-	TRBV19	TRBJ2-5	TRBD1	CASTPTGRGGETQYF	TGTGCCAGTACCCCGACAGGGAGAGGCGGAGAGACCCAGTACTTC
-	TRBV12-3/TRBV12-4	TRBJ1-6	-	CASSLDSNSPLHF	TGTGCCAGCAGTTTAGACAGTAATTCACCCCTCCACTTT
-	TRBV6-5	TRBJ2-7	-	CASIGRGGEGYEQYF	TGTGCCAGCATCGGAAGGGGGGGGGAGGGATACGAGCAGTACTTC
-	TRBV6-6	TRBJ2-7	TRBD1	CASSSSGTGVF	TGTGCCAGCAGCTCCTCCGGGACAGGTGTCTTC
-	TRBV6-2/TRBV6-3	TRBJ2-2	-	CASSSRSLTVQNTGELFF	TGTGCCAGCAGCAGCCGCTCGCTAACAGTACAAAACACCGGGGAGCTGTTTTTT
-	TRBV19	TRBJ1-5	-	CASSIDNTQGRQPQHF	TGTGCCAGTAGTATAGACAACACCCAGGGCAGGCAGCCCCAGCATTTT
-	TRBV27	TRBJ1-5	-	CASSPHEGTIGNQPQHF	TGTGCCAGCAGCCCCCACGAGGGGACAATCGGGAATCAGCCCCAGCATTTT
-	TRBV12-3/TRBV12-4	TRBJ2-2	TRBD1	CASRQGVTGELFF	TGTGCCAGCAGGCAGGGGGTGACCGGGGAGCTGTTTTTT
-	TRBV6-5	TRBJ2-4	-	CASSPGTNRNIQYF	TGTGCCAGCAGCCCCGGGACAAACAGGAACATTCAGTACTTC
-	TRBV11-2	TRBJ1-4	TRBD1	CASSSGQGATNEKLFF	TGTGCCAGCAGCTCAGGACAGGGGGCAACTAATGAAAAACTGTTTTTT
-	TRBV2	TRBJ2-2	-	CASSPGHSTGELFF	TGTGCCAGCAGCCCCGGACACAGCACCGGGGAGCTGTTTTTT
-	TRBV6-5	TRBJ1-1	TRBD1	CASSYPKGQGNTEAFF	TGTGCCAGCAGTTACCCAAAAGGACAGGGGAACACTGAAGCTTTCTTT
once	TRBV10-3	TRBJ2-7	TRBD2	CAISDPTSGSYEQYF	TGTGCCATCAGTGACCCGACTAGCGGTTCCTACGAGCAGTACTTC
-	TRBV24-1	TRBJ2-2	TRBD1	CATSGRRDRDPTGELFF	TGTGCCACCAGTGGTCGCCGGGACAGGGATCCCACCGGGGAGCTGTTTTTT
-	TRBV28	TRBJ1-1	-	CASSPRGGPAEAFF	TGTGCCAGCAGTCCAAGGGGGGGGCCCGCTGAAGCTTTCTTT
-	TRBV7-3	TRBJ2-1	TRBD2	CASSTLEGGPYNEQFF	TGTGCCAGCAGCACCCTGGAGGGAGGGCCATACAATGAGCAGTTCTTC
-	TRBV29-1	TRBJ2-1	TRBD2	CSVGSTSGGYNEQFF	TGCAGCGTCGGATCGACTAGCGGGGGATACAATGAGCAGTTCTTC
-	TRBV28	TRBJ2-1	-	CASGPHVGEQFF	TGTGCCAGCGGCCCACACGTTGGTGAGCAGTTCTTC
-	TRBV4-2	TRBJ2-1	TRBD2	CASSPLAGGSSYNEQFF	TGTGCCAGCAGCCCTCTAGCGGGAGGTAGCTCCTACAATGAGCAGTTCTTC
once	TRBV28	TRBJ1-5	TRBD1	CASSWDRAYGPQHF	TGTGCCAGCAGTTGGGACAGAGCCTATGGACCCCAGCATTTT
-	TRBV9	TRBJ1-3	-	CASSVGLPTGNTIYF	TGTGCCAGCAGCGTTGGACTTCCCACTGGAAACACCATATATTTT
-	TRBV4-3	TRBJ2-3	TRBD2	CASSQEAGAGAPTQYF	TGCGCCAGCAGCCAAGAAGCTGGGGCGGGAGCCCCTACGCAGTATTTT
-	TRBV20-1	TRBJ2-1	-	CSARPLNEQFF	TGCAGTGCTAGACCTCTCAATGAGCAGTTCTTC
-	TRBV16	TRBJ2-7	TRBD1	CASSLDRGAYEQYF	TGTGCCAGCAGCCTTGACAGGGGGGCCTACGAGCAGTACTTC
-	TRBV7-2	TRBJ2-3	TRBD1	CASSLAGTGGTDTQYF	TGTGCCAGCAGCTTAGCTGGGACAGGGGGCACAGATACGCAGTATTTT
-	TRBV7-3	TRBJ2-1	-	CASSRTARSYNEQFF	TGTGCCAGCAGCCGGACAGCCCGCTCCTACAATGAGCAGTTCTTC
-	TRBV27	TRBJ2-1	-	CASSLGDSYNEQFF	TGTGCCAGCAGTCTAGGGGACTCCTACAATGAGCAGTTCTTC
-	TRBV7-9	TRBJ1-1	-	CASSPTEEAFF	TGTGCCAGCAGTCCGACAGAAGAAGCTTTCTTT
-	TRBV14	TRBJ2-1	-	CASSRGGSGTTYNEQFF	TGTGCCAGCAGCCGGGGGGGGAGTGGGACAACCTACAATGAGCAGTTCTTC
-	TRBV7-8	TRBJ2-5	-	CASTVGTVQETQYF	TGTGCCAGCACCGTTGGCACAGTCCAAGAGACCCAGTACTTC
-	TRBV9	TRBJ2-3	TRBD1	CASSVGGGDPDTQYF	TGTGCCAGCAGCGTAGGAGGGGGCGATCCAGATACGCAGTATTTT
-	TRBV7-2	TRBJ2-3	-	CASSLGLYTDTQYF	TGTGCCAGCAGCTTAGGACTTTACACAGATACGCAGTATTTT
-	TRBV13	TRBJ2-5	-	CASSSRRLEEGTQYF	TGTGCCAGCAGCTCTCGCAGACTAGAAGAAGGGACCCAGTACTTC
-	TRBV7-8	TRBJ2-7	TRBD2	CASSLGLAGGTSYEQYF	TGTGCCAGCAGCTTAGGACTAGCGGGAGGCACCTCCTACGAGCAGTACTTC
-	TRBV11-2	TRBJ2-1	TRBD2	CASSSPSGVQVEQFF	TGTGCCAGCAGCTCCCCTAGCGGGGTTCAAGTGGAGCAGTTCTTC
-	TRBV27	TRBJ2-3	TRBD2	CASSPGTSGRVGTDTQYF	TGTGCCAGCAGTCCCGGGACTAGCGGGAGGGTCGGGACAGATACGCAGTATTTT